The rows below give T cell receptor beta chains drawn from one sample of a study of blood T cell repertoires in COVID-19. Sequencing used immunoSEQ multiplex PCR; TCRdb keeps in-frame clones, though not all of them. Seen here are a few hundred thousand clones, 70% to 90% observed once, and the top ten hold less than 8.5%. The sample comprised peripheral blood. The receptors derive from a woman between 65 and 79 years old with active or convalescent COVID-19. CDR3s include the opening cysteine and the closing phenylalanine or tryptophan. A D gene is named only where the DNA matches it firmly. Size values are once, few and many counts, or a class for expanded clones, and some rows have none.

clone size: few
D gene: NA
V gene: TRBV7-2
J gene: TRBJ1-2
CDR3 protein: CASSHQGQPSLYGYTF
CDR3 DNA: TGTGCCAGCAGTCACCAGGGCCAGCCCTCGCTCTATGGCTACACCTTC

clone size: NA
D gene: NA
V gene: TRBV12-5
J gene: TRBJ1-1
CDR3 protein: CASVRSGGTEAFF
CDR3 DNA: TGTGCTAGTGTCCGTTCGGGGGGCACTGAAGCTTTCTTT

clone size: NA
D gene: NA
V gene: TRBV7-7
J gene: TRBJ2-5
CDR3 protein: CASSLAGTGKTQYF
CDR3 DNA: TGTGCCAGCAGCTTAGCGGGGACTGGAAAGACCCAGTACTTC

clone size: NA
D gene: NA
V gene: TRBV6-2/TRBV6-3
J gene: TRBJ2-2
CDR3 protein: CASSSVWGGQNTGELFF
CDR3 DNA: TGTGCCAGCAGTTCAGTTTGGGGAGGACAGAACACCGGGGAGCTGTTTTTT

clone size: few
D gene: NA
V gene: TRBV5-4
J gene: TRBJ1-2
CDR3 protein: CAIGRNPEGYTF
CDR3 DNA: TGTGCCATTGGGAGGAATCCGGAGGGCTACACCTTC

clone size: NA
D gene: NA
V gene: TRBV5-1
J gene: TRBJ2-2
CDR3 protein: CASSLTGYANTGELFF
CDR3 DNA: TGCGCCAGCAGCTTGACAGGATATGCGAACACCGGGGAGCTGTTTTTT

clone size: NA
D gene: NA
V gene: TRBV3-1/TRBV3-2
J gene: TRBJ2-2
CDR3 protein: CASSPNPGELFF
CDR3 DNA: TGTGCCAGCAGCCCTAACCCCGGGGAGCTGTTTTTT

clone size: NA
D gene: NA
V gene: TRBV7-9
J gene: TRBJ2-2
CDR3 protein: CASSFKNTGELFF
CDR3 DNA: TGTGCCAGCAGCTTTAAGAACACCGGGGAGCTGTTTTTT

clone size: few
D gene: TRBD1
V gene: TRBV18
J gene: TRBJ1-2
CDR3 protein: CASSPTGEQGYTF
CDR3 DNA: TGTGCCAGCTCTCCGACAGGGGAGCAAGGCTACACCTTC

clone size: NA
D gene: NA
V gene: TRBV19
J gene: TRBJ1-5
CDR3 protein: CASSPRWNQPQHF
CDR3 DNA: TGTGCCAGTAGTCCGCGATGGAATCAGCCCCAGCATTTT

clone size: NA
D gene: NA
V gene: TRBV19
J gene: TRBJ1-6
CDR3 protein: CASSTTWTVYNSPLHF
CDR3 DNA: TGTGCCAGTAGTACCACCTGGACAGTCTATAATTCACCCCTCCACTTT

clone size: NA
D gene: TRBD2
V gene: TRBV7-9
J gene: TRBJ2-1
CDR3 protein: CASSLSIGGTSYNEQFF
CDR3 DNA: TGTGCCAGCAGCTTAAGTATCGGGGGGACCTCCTACAATGAGCAGTTCTTC

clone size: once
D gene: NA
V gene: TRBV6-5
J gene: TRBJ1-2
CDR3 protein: CASSYGGLGYGYTF
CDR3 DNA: TGTGCCAGCAGTTACGGGGGGTTGGGCTATGGCTACACCTTC

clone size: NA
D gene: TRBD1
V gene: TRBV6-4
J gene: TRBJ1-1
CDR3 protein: CASRVSGTGVTEAFF
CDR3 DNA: TGTGCCAGCAGAGTCTCCGGGACAGGGGTCACTGAAGCTTTCTTT

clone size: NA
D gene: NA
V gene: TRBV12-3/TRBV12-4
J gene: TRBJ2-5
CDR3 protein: CASSSSRKTQYF
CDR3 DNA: TGTGCCAGCAGTTCGTCCAGGAAGACCCAGTACTTC

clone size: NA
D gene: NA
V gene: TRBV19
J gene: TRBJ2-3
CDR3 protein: CATRQDTQYF
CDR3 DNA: TGTGCCACCAGACAAGATACGCAGTATTTT

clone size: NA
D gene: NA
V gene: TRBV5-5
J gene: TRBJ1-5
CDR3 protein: CASSLDWEYSNQPQHF
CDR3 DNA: TGTGCCAGCAGCTTAGACTGGGAGTATAGCAATCAGCCCCAGCATTTT

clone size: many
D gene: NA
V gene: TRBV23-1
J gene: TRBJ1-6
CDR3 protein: CASSAGSPLHF
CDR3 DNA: TGCGCCAGCAGTGCAGGTTCACCCCTCCACTTT

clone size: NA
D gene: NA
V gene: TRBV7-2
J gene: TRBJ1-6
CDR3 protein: CASRGQLNSPLHF
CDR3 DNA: TGTGCCAGCAGGGGGCAGTTGAATTCACCCCTCCACTTT

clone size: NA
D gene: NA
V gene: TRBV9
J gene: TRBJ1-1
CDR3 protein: CASSVYTEIDTEAFF
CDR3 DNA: TGTGCCAGCAGCGTTTACACAGAAATCGACACTGAAGCTTTCTTT

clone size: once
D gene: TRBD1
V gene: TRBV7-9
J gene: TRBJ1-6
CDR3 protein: CASSNGQEVNNSPLHF
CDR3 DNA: TGTGCCAGCAGCAACGGACAGGAGGTCAATAATTCACCCCTCCACTTT

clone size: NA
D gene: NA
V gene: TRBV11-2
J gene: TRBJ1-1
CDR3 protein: CASSPTRRNTEAFF
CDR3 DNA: TGTGCCAGCAGCCCAACCCGGAGGAACACTGAAGCTTTCTTT

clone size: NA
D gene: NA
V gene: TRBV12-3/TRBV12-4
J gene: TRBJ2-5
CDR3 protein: CASSGGARETQYF
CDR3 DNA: TGTGCCAGCAGTGGGGGGGCTCGAGAGACCCAGTACTTC

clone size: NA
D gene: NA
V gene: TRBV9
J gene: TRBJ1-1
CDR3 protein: CASSVVRSNTEAFF
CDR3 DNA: TGTGCCAGCAGCGTAGTCCGGTCGAACACTGAAGCTTTCTTT

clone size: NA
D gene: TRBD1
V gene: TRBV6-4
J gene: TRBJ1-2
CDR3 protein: CASRSDRGLGGYTF
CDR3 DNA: TGTGCCAGCAGATCTGACAGGGGGCTTGGTGGCTACACCTTC

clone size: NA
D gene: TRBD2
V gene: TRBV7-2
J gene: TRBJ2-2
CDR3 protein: CASTVLAGVLTGELFF
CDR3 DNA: TGTGCCAGCACCGTACTAGCGGGGGTTCTTACCGGGGAGCTGTTTTTT

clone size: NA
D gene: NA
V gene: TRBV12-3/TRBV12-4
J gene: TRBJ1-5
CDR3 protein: CASSLRGGQPQHF
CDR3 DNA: TGTGCCAGCAGTCTCCGGGGGGGTCAGCCCCAGCATTTT

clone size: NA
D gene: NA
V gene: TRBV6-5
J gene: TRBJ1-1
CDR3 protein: CASTPGHLNTEAFF
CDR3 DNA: TGTGCCAGCACCCCGGGACACTTGAACACTGAAGCTTTCTTT

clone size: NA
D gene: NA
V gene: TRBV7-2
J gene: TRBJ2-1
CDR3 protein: CASSSDRNVRNEQFF
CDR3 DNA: TGTGCCAGCAGCTCCGACAGGAATGTACGGAATGAGCAGTTCTTC

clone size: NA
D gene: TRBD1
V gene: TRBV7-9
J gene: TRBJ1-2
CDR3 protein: CASSLPGGIYGYTF
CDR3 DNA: TGTGCCAGCAGCTTACCAGGGGGCATCTATGGCTACACCTTC

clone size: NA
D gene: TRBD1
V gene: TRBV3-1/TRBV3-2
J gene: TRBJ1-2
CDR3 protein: CASSQDLLRRQGIYGYTF
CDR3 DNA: TGTGCCAGCAGCCAAGATCTGTTGAGGCGACAGGGGATCTATGGCTACACCTTC

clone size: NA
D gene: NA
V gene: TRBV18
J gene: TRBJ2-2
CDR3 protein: CASSSRSTRTGELFF
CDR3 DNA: TGTGCCAGCTCATCGAGGTCTACTAGGACCGGGGAGCTGTTTTTT

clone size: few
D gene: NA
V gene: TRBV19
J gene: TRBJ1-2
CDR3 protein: CASGGEEEGYTF
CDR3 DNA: TGTGCCAGTGGTGGAGAGGAGGAGGGCTACACCTTC

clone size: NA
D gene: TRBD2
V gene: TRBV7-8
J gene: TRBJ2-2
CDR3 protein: CASSLGGLVTAGELFF
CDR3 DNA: TGTGCCAGCAGCTTAGGGGGACTAGTAACGGCCGGGGAGCTGTTTTTT

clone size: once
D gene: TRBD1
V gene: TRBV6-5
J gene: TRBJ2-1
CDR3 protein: CASSYSIGRDSGFF
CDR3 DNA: TGTGCCAGCAGTTACTCGATCGGCCGGGACAGCGGGTTCTTC

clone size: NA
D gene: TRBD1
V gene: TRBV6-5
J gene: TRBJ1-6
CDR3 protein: CASYRGPNSPLHF
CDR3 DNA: TGTGCCAGTTACAGGGGGCCTAATTCACCCCTCCACTTT

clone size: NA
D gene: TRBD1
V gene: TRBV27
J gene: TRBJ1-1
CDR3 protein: CASSLGTGAPATEAFF
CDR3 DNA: TGTGCCAGCAGTTTAGGCACAGGGGCCCCGGCCACTGAAGCTTTCTTT

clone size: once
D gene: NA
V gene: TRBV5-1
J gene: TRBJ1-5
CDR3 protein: CASSPTGGWQPQHF
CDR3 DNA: TGCGCCAGCAGCCCAACGGGGGGTTGGCAGCCCCAGCATTTT

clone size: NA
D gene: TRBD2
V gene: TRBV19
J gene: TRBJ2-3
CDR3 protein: CASSIYPSGASTDTQYF
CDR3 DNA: TGTGCCAGTAGTATCTACCCTAGCGGGGCTAGCACAGATACGCAGTATTTT

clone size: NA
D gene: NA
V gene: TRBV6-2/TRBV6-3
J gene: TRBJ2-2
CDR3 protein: CASSLRGITIPGELFF
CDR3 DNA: TGTGCCAGCAGCCTAAGAGGGATCACTATACCCGGGGAGCTGTTTTTT

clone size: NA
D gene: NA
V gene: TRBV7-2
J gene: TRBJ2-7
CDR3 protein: CASSLSGWQGEQYF
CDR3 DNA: TGTGCCAGCAGCTTAAGCGGTTGGCAAGGGGAGCAGTACTTC

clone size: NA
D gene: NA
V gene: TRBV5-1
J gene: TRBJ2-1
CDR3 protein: CASSLRYGDRLRGNEQFF
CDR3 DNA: TGCGCCAGCAGCTTAAGGTACGGAGACAGGTTAAGAGGTAATGAGCAGTTCTTC

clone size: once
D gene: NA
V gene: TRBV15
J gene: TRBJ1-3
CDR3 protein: CATSPGGTGGNTIYF
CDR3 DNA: TGTGCCACCAGCCCAGGCGGGACGGGCGGAAACACCATATATTTT

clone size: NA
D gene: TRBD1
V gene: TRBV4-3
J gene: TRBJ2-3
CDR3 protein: CASSQGGQFTDTQYF
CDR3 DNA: TGCGCCAGCAGCCAAGGGGGACAGTTTACAGATACGCAGTATTTT

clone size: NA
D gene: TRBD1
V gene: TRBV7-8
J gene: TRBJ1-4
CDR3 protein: CASSLGGQEWRNRGSTNEKLFF
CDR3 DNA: TGTGCCAGCAGCTTAGGGGGACAGGAGTGGAGGAATCGCGGATCAACTAATGAAAAACTGTTTTTT

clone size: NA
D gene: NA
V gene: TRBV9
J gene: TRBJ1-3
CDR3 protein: CASSVEYSSGNTIYF
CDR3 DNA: TGTGCCAGCAGCGTAGAGTACAGCTCTGGAAACACCATATATTTT

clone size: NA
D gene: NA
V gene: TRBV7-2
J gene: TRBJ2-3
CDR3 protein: CASSPEGASADTQYF
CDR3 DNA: TGTGCCAGCAGCCCCGAGGGAGCTAGTGCGGATACGCAGTATTTT

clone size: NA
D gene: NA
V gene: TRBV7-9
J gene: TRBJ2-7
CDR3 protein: CASSPPGDITTYEQYF
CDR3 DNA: TGTGCCAGCAGCCCACCCGGGGACATCACAACCTACGAGCAGTACTTC

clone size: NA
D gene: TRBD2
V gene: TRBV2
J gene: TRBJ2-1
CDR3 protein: CASSEWALAGIGRYNEQFF
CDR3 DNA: TGTGCCAGCAGTGAATGGGCACTAGCGGGGATAGGTCGCTACAATGAGCAGTTCTTC